This TCR beta chain was sequenced during a study of blood T cell repertoires in COVID-19. Study processing details: Estimation of nucleated cell counts was performed using reference gene primer amplification. The table came from immunoSEQ multiplex PCR; TCRdb's copy has only in-frame clones and leaves some out. D and trimming come from the DNA, and the V and J calls and clone size come from that table. Found here are around 81,000 clones, about nine tenths of them singletons; the top ten hold around 2%. This receptor was taken from a woman aged 60-75 years with acute or convalescent COVID-19. The sequenced sample consisted of peripheral blood.

CDR3 DNA: TGTGCCAGCAGTATCGGGGGGACAGGGATCCATGGCTACACCTTC. Translation: CASSIGGTGIHGYTF. The gene calls are TRBV28 and TRBJ1-2; 9 bases line up with TRBD1. The CDR3 runs to 15 residues. From germline, CDR1 is MDHEN and CDR2 SYDVKM. V trimming: 5 bases; J trimming: 6 bases; junction bases outside the gene matches: 10.